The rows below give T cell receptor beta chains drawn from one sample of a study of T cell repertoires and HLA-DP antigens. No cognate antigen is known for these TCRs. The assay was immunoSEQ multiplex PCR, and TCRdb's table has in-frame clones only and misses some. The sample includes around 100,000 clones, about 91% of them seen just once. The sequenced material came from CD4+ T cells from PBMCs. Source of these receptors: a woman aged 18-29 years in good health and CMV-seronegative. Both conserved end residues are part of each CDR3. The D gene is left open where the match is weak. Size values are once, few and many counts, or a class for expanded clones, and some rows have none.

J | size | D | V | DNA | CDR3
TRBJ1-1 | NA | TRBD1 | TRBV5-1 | TGCGCCAGCAGCTTGCTCGGCAGGGGGGCAACTGAAGCTTTCTTT | CASSLLGRGATEAFF
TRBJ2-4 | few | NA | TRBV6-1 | TGTGCCAGCAGTGAACCGTACCGTATTCAGTACTTC | CASSEPYRIQYF
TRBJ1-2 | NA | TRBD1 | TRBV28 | TGTGCCAGCAGTTTTGACAGGGGCTATGGCTACACCTTC | CASSFDRGYGYTF
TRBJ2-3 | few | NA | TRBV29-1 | TGCAGCGTGGTGGACCCACTCACAGATACGCAGTATTTT | CSVVDPLTDTQYF
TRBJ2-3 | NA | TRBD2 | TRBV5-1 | TGCGCCAGCAGCGCCGGACTAGCGGGGGGTTCAGATACGCAGTATTTT | CASSAGLAGGSDTQYF
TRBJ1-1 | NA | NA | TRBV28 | TGTGCCATCATAGATGGGGGTGCCACTGAAGCTTTCTTT | CAIIDGGATEAFF
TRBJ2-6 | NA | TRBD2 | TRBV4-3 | TGCGCCAGCAGCCTCATACCTAGCGGGTCCGGGGCCAACGTCCTGACTTTC | CASSLIPSGSGANVLTF
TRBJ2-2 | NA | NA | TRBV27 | TGTGCCAGCAGTACCACAGGGCGGGTCGTCGGGGAGCTGTTTTTT | CASSTTGRVVGELFF
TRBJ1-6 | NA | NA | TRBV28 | TGTGCCAGCAGTCTAGTTAGCTCCTATAATTCACCCCTCCACTTT | CASSLVSSYNSPLHF
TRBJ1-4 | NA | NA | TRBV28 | TGTGCCAGCAGACCAACTAATGAAAAACTGTTTTTT | CASRPTNEKLFF
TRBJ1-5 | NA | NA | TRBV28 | TGTGCCAGCACCACCGATTCTCAGGATCAGCCCCAGCATTTT | CASTTDSQDQPQHF
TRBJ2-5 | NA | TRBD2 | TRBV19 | TGTGCCAGTAGTCTCGGACTAGCGGGGGTGGAGACCCAGTACTTC | CASSLGLAGVETQYF
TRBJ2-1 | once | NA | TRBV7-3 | TGTGCCAGCAGCTTAGGGATAAGTAAATACAATGAGCAGTTCTTC | CASSLGISKYNEQFF
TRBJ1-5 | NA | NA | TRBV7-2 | TGTGCCAGCAGCTTAGAGAGGGCTGGGAGGCGCAATCAGCCCCAGCATTTT | CASSLERAGRRNQPQHF
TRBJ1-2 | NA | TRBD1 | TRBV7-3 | TGTGCCAGCAGCCCGGACAGGGCCGGCGGCTACACCTTC | CASSPDRAGGYTF
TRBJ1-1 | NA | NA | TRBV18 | TGTGCCAGCTCGAGGGATCGGAACACTGAAGCTTTCTTT | CASSRDRNTEAFF
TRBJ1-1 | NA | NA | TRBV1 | TGCACCAGCAGCCAGGAGGCAGTGAACACTGAAGCTTTCTTT | CTSSQEAVNTEAFF
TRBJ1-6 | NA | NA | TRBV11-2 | TGTGCCAGCAGCTTAGGGGCCGGAGGCCGATTACGTTCACCCCTCCACTTT | CASSLGAGGRLRSPLHF
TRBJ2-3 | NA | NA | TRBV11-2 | TGTGCCAGCTCTCATAGCACAGATACGCAGTATTTT | CASSHSTDTQYF
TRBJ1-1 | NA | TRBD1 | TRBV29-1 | TGCAGCGTTTTGGGACAGGGACAGAACACTGAAGCTTTCTTT | CSVLGQGQNTEAFF
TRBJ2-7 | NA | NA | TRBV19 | TGTGCCAGTAGTATTACTAAAACCTACGAGCAGTACTTC | CASSITKTYEQYF
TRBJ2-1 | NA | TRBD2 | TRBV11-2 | TGTGCCAGCAGCCGGGGGGTAAAGGCGTCCTACAATGAGCAGTTCTTC | CASSRGVKASYNEQFF
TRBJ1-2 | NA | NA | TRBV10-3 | TGTGCCATCAGTGTCGGGGGCGTCGGCTATGGCTACACCTTC | CAISVGGVGYGYTF
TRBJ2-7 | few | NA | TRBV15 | TGTGCCACCAGCAGAGAGGCCTCGGCTTACGAGCAGTACTTC | CATSREASAYEQYF
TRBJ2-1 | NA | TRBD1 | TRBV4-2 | TGTGCCAGCAGCCAATCCGGGACAGCCTCAGAAAGCTCCTACAATGAGCAGTTCTTC | CASSQSGTASESSYNEQFF
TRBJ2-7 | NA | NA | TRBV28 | TGTGCCAGCAGTACCCTTGGACCGAGCCGGGAGCAGTACTTC | CASSTLGPSREQYF
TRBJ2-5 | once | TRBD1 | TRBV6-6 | TGTGCCAGCAGTTACGGGACAGAAGGGCTACAAGAGACCCAGTACTTC | CASSYGTEGLQETQYF
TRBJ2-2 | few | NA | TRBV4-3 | TGCGCCAGCAGCCAAGCGGTATTTGGGGAGCTGTTTTTT | CASSQAVFGELFF
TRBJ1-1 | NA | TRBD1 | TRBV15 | TGTGCCACCAGCAGAGGGGACAGGGGGTCGGGGAACACTGAAGCTTTCTTT | CATSRGDRGSGNTEAFF
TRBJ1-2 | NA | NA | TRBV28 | TGTGCCAGCAGACCACCGTTAGAAGCAACTGGCTACACCTTC | CASRPPLEATGYTF
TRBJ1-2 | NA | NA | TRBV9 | TGTGCCAGCAGCGCTCGACAGGAGACCTATGGCTACACCTTC | CASSARQETYGYTF
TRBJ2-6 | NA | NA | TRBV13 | TGTGCCAGCAGCTTAACGGGTATTTTGGGGGAGAAAACCTCTGGGGCCAACGTCCTGACTTTC | CASSLTGILGEKTSGANVLTF
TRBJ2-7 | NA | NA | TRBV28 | TGTGCCAGCAGTTTGGCGGGGCCGCTCGCCTACGAGCAGTACTTC | CASSLAGPLAYEQYF
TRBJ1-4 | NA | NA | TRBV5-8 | TGTGCCAGCAGTCCTGGGACACCGGGTGAAAAACTGTTTTTT | CASSPGTPGEKLFF
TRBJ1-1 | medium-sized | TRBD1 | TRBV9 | TGTGCCAGCAGCGTCCGGACAGGGCTGAACACTGAAGCTTTCTTT | CASSVRTGLNTEAFF
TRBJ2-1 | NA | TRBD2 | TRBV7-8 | TGTGCCAGCAGCCAAACTAGCGGTGTTTTCAATGAGCAGTTCTTC | CASSQTSGVFNEQFF
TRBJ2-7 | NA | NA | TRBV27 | TGTGCCAGCAGCATCCGGGACCGAAGCTACGAGCAGTACTTC | CASSIRDRSYEQYF
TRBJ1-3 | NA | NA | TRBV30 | TGTGCCTGGAGATTCCGGGAGGGTGGAAACACCATATATTTT | CAWRFREGGNTIYF
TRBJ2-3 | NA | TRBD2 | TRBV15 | TGTGCCACCTCCGGGACTAGCGGGCCTCTTCGCTCCTTAGCTACGCAGTATTTT | CATSGTSGPLRSLATQYF
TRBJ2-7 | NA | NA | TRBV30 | TGTGCCTGGAGTGTACCCGGGGGCGGCTACGAGCAGTACTTC | CAWSVPGGGYEQYF
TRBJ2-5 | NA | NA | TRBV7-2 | TGTGCCAGCAGCCGAATATGGACACAACAGGAGACCCAGTACTTC | CASSRIWTQQETQYF